These 15 T cell receptor beta chains were sequenced from one sample in a study of blood T cell repertoires in COVID-19. Libraries were prepared by immunoSEQ multiplex PCR; TCRdb keeps only in-frame clonotypes and omits some of them. The table has nearly 350,000 clones, about 90% seen once. Material: PBMCs or T cells enriched from blood (not recorded which). The receptor source for this set is a woman younger than 45 who had recovered from COVID-19.

The V and J genes are TRBV7-2 and TRBJ1-3, with 7 bases lining up with TRBD1. This CDR3 has 15 residues. Germline CDR1 SGHTA, CDR2 FQGNSA. Losses at the gene ends were 5 bases for V and 4 bases for J; bases not matched to a gene: 8. The chain's CDR3 is CASSPRTGAGNTIYF. For the CDR3, the DNA is TGTGCCAGCAGCCCCCGGACAGGAGCGGGAAACACCATATATTTT. The full variable domain, its missing parts supplied by reference TRBV7-2 and TRBJ1-3, is GAGVSQSPSNKVTEKGKDVELRCDPISGHTALYWYRQSLGQGLEFLIYFQGNSAPDKSGLPSDRFSAERTGGSVSTLTIQRTQQEDSAVYLCASSPRTGAGNTIYFGEGSWLTVV.

This sequence joins TRBV29-1 and TRBJ2-5; 8 bases fit TRBD2. J lost 3 bases, V lost 7 bases, and 7 bases had no gene match. The CDR3 sequence is 13 residues long. The V gene's germline CDR1 is SQVTM and CDR2 ANQGSEA. CDR3 DNA sequence: TGCAGCGGCGGGCGGGGGGTGGAAGAGACCCAGTACTTC. Residues: CSGGRGVEETQYF. Full variable domain (rest looked up from reference TRBV29-1 and TRBJ2-5): SAVISQKPSRDICQRGTSLTIQCQVDSQVTMMFWYRQQPGQSLTLIATANQGSEATYESGFVIDKFPISRPNLTFSTLTVSNMSPEDSSIYLCSGGRGVEETQYFGPGTRLLVL.

This clone occurred a few times. V usage is TRBV2 and J usage is TRBJ1-1; D is unresolved. This CDR3 spans 11 amino acids. Germline CDR1 is SNHLY and CDR2 is FYNNEI. V lost 4 bases, J lost 8 bases, and 8 bases lay in between. CDR3 sequence: CASSVEAEAFF. For the CDR3, the DNA is TGTGCCAGCAGTGTGGAGGCCGAAGCTTTCTTT.

J is TRBJ2-5 and V is TRBV7-2; 12 bases agree with TRBD2. Germline V gene data show CDR1 as SGHTA and CDR2 as FQGNSA. This CDR3 region has 18 residues. V lost 4 bases, J lost 0 bases, and 9 bases stayed unmatched. The CDR3 spells CASSSLLAGGLYQETQYF. The DNA of the CDR3 is TGTGCCAGCAGCTCCCTACTAGCGGGGGGTCTGTACCAAGAGACCCAGTACTTC.

The J gene is TRBJ1-1, the V gene TRBV7-2; D remains ambiguous. Trimming shortened V by 5 bases and J by 6 bases, and 13 bases separated the two germline ends. The CDR3 runs 13 residues. Germline V gene sequence: CDR1 SGHTA, CDR2 FQGNSA. The CDR3 reads CASSSRSRPEAFF. The CDR3, as DNA: TGTGCCAGCAGCAGTCGGTCCCGCCCTGAAGCTTTCTTT.

This clone has just a few counts. The identical CDR3 is also encoded by other nucleotide sequences in the sample. The gene calls are TRBV7-9 and TRBJ1-5; D might be TRBD1 (5 bases). In germline, CDR1 is SEHNR, CDR2 FQNEAQ (reference sequence). This CDR3 has 13 residues. V lost 6 bases to trimming and J lost 4 bases, with 10 bases between them. In nucleotides, the CDR3 is TGTGCCAGCAGTCCCGGGGGGAATCAGCCCCAGCATTTT. Translating it yields CASSPGGNQPQHF.

This clone was observed a single time. The chain couples TRBV7-2 to TRBJ2-4; D is unclear. V was cut by 2 bases and J by 0 bases, with 5 bases left in between. Germline CDR1 SGHTA, CDR2 FQGNSA. This CDR3 is 14 amino acids long. The CDR3: CASSLRVAKNIQYF. Here the CDR3 DNA reads TGTGCCAGCAGCTTAAGAGTAGCCAAAAACATTCAGTACTTC.

This clone was observed a single time. J is TRBJ2-1 and V is TRBV2, with 8 nucleotides matching TRBD2. CDR3 length equals 15 residues. V was pared by 2 bases and J by 5 bases, with 5 bases of the junction left unmatched. The V gene's germline CDR1 is SNHLY and CDR2 FYNNEI. The CDR3 nucleotides read TGTGCCAGCAGTGAATGGGCGCGGGGGGACAATGAGCAGTTCTTC. Translation: CASSEWARGDNEQFF.

This clone came up once. The chain uses TRBV9 and TRBJ2-3; TRBD2 aligns across 7 bases. This CDR3 is built from 16 residues. Unmatched junction bases numbered 12, after V lost 0 bases and J lost 8 bases. Germline lookup yields CDR1 SGDLS and CDR2 YYNGEE. The CDR3 DNA reads TGTGCCAGCAGCGTAGCTGGGGGGGGTATTTCGGGTACGCAGTATTTT. Its translation is CASSVAGGGISGTQYF. Using reference TRBV9 and TRBJ2-3 for the parts outside the CDR3, the full variable domain is DSGVTQTPKHLITATGQRVTLRCSPRSGDLSVYWYQQSLDQGLQFLIQYYNGEERAKGNILERFSAQQFPDLHSELNLSSLELGDSALYFCASSVAGGGISGTQYFGPGTRLTVL.

V and J are TRBV7-2 and TRBJ1-2; the D is unclear. The CDR3 extends over 14 amino acids. The V and J ends lost 0 bases and 5 bases respectively, with 10 bases between them. Germline V lookup: CDR1 SGHTA, CDR2 FQGNSA. CDR3 protein: CASSLALQSYGYTF. CDR3 bases: TGTGCCAGCAGCTTAGCTCTTCAGTCTTATGGCTACACCTTC.

The gene calls are TRBV5-8 and TRBJ2-2; TRBD1 might be the D (5 bases). The CDR3 has 13 amino acids. The germline V gene has CDR1 SGHTS and CDR2 YDEGEE. V lost 5 bases, J lost 7 bases, and 12 bases lay in between. DNA for the CDR3: TGTGCCAGCAGTCGGACACGTAGCGGGGAGCTGTTTTTT. Protein product: CASSRTRSGELFF.

This rearrangement joins TRBV23-1 to TRBJ1-1; the match to TRBD1 covers 7 bases. TRBV23-1 belongs to the ORF category, with a function that is uncertain. V lost 7 bases and J lost 5; bases outside the gene matches: 4. The CDR3 is 12 residues long. The CDR3 loop is CASTSGGTEAFF. The CDR3, as DNA: TGCGCCAGCACCTCAGGGGGAACTGAAGCTTTCTTT.

The chain links TRBV2 to TRBJ2-7, with D possibly being TRBD1 (6 bases). Germline values: CDR1 SNHLY, CDR2 FYNNEI. The CDR3 sequence is 14 residues long. The V gene lost 3 bases and the J gene lost 6 bases, with 15 bases spanning the gap. CDR3 protein: CASSEGAQYGEQYF. For the CDR3, the DNA is TGTGCCAGCAGTGAGGGGGCGCAGTACGGCGAGCAGTACTTC. Full variable domain (remainder filled in from reference TRBV2 and TRBJ2-7): EPEVTQTPSHQVTQMGQEVILRCVPISNHLYFYWYRQILGQKVEFLVSFYNNEISEKSEIFDDQFSVERPDGSNFTLKIRSTKLEDSAMYFCASSEGAQYGEQYFGPGTRLTVT.

The chain links TRBV7-8 to TRBJ2-7; 9 bases fit TRBD1. The CDR3 has 16 amino acids. The germline V gene has CDR1 SGHVS and CDR2 FQNEAQ. V lost 5 bases, J lost 0 bases, and 8 bases stayed unmatched. The CDR3 sequence is CASSVAGTGSSYEQYF. For the CDR3, the DNA is TGTGCCAGCAGCGTCGCCGGGACAGGGAGCTCCTACGAGCAGTACTTC.

The chain is built from TRBV15 and TRBJ2-7; tentatively, D is TRBD1 (6 bases). CDR3 length equals 14 residues. V was cut by 5 bases and J by 0 bases, with 11 bases left in between. Germline loops: CDR1 LNHNV, CDR2 YYDKDF (reference sequence). CDR3 DNA sequence: TGTGCCACCAGCCTTGGACAGACCTCCTACGAGCAGTACTTC. Encoded protein: CATSLGQTSYEQYF.